Below, 8 T cell receptor beta chains from the same sample are listed, as sequenced in a study of T cells in Graves' hyperthyroidism and ophthalmopathy. Researchers took RNA transcripts and amplified the TCR beta CDR3 regions from them. HTBI primers were used for first-round RT-PCR of the TCR CDR3. TCRdb fed the multiplex PCR reads into MiXCR, producing one record per CDR3 protein. The table lists 700,000 to 950,000 distinct CDR3 sequences, 30% to 40% of them singletons. The specimen was blood. The receptors were sampled from a woman aged 40 to 50 with Graves' hyperthyroidism.

About this clonotype itself: Just one base apart from a much larger clone, this may be a read error. The chain combines TRBV7-8 with TRBJ2-7; 7 bases fit TRBD2. Germline CDR1 SGHVS, CDR2 FQNEAQ. This CDR3 has 14 amino acids. With 5 bases clipped from V and 3 bases from J, the junction kept 7 bases outside the gene matches. The CDR3 bases are TGTGCCAGCAGCATGTCTGGCGGGAGCTACGAGCAGTACTTC. Translating gives CASSMSGGSYEQYF.

The chain links TRBV28 to TRBJ2-7; D is undetermined. This CDR3 is 14 amino acids long. Germline CDR1 is MDHEN and CDR2 is SYDVKM. V dropped 7 bases and J dropped 0 bases, with 13 bases sitting between them. The CDR3 is CASKKIGTSYEQYF. In DNA, the CDR3 is TGTGCCAGCAAAAAGATAGGCACCTCCTACGAGCAGTACTTC.

The chain couples TRBV11-3 to TRBJ1-4; a weak D match, TRBD1 (5 bases). The V end lost 4 bases, the J end lost 0 bases, and 12 bases lay between the germline ends. This CDR3 comprises 16 residues. CDR1 is SGHNT and CDR2 is YENEEA in the germline V gene. Here the CDR3 DNA reads TGTGCCAGCAGCTCGGGGGGAGGTGCAACTAATGAAAAACTGTTTTTT. Its protein is CASSSGGGATNEKLFF.

With respect to this clonotype: A single base separates this from a much larger clone, so it may be a read error. The chain has TRBV29-1 and TRBJ1-1; D is unresolved. This CDR3 region has 13 residues. Germline CDR1 and CDR2: SQVTM and ANQGSEA. As DNA, the CDR3 is TGCAGTGGAAGTCGTATAACGGACACTGAAGCTTTCTTT. This encodes CSGSRITDTEAFF.

A note on this clonotype: Because the CDR3 is missing its conserved closing phenylalanine or tryptophan, this is likely a read error. V and J are TRBV12-3 or TRBV12-4 and TRBJ2-5; the D is unclear. The V end was cut by 2 bases, the J end by 5 bases, with 6 bases between. This CDR3 comprises 12 residues. In nucleotides, the CDR3 is TGTGCCAGCAGTTTAATTAGTGAGACCCAGTACCTC. Translating gives CASSLISETQYL.

The chain is built from TRBV19 and TRBJ1-2, with 7 positions matching TRBD1. The CDR3 totals 19 residues. From germline, CDR1 is LNHDA and CDR2 SQIVND (reference sequence). After removal of 5 bases from V and 2 bases from J, the junction contained 20 bases not matched to a gene. The CDR3 bases are TGTGCCAGTAGTCTCCCAGACGCCGGGACAGTCAAGCCCAACTATGGCTACACCTTC. Amino acid sequence: CASSLPDAGTVKPNYGYTF.

About this clonotype: This may be a read error: a much more frequent sequence differs by one nucleotide. The chain links TRBV7-8 to TRBJ2-2, with no clear D. With 4 bases removed from V and 7 bases from J, the gap between germline ends came to 7 bases. This CDR3 spans 12 amino acids. Per the germline V gene, CDR1 is SGHVS and CDR2 is FQNEAQ. Here the CDR3 DNA reads TGTGCCAGCAGCTCAGGACGCGGGGAGCTGTTTTTT. Its protein product is CASSSGRGELFF. The full variable domain, completed using reference TRBV7-8 and TRBJ2-2, is GAGVSQSPRYKVAKRGQDVALRCDPISGHVSLFWYQQALGQGPEFLTYFQNEAQLDKSGLPSDRFFAERPEGSVSTLKIQRTQQEDSAVYLCASSSGRGELFFGEGSRLTVL.

This chain connects TRBV10-1 to TRBJ1-1; D not resolved. CDR1 is WNHNN, CDR2 SYGVQD, per germline (reference sequence). This CDR3 is built from 13 residues. With 3 bases removed from V and 3 bases from J, the gap between germline ends came to 8 bases. DNA for the CDR3: TGCGCCAGCAGTGACAGGTGGGACACTGAAGCTTTCTTT. Translating it yields CASSDRWDTEAFF.